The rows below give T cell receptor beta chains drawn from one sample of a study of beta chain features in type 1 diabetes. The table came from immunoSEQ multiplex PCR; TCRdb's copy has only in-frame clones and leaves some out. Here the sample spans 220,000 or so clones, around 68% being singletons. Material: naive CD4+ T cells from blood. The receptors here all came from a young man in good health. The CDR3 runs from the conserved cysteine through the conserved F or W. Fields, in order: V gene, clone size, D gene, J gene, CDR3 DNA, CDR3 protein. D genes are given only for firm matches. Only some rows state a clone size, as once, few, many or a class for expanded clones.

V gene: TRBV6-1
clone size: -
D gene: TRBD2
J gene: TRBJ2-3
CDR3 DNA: TGTGCCACAGAACTAGCGGGGGGCGCAGATACGCAGTATTTT
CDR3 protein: CATELAGGADTQYF

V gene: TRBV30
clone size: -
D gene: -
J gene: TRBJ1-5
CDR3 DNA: TGTGCCTGGAGTTCAGGGAGCAATCAGCCCCAGCATTTT
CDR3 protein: CAWSSGSNQPQHF

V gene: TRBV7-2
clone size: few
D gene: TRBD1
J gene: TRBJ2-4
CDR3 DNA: TGTGCCAGCAGCTTAGAGGGGACAGGGATAAACATTCAGTACTTC
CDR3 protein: CASSLEGTGINIQYF

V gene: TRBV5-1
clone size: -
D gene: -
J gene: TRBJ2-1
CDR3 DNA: TGCGCCAGCAGCCCTAGGACTAGGGGGGACAATGAGCAGTTCTTC
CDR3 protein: CASSPRTRGDNEQFF

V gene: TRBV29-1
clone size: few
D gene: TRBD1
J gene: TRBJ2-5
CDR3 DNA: TGCAGCGTTGAAGCGGGGCGGACAGGTCTCCTAGAGACCCAGTACTTC
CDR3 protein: CSVEAGRTGLLETQYF

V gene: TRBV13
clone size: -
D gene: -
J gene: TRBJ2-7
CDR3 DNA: TGTGCCAGCAGCTACTCCTACGAGCAGTACTTC
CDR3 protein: CASSYSYEQYF

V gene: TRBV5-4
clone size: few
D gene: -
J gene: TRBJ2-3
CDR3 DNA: TGTGCCAGCAGCTTGGACGACAAAAGCACAGATACGCAGTATTTT
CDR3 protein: CASSLDDKSTDTQYF

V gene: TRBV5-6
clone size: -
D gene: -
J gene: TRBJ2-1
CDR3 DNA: TGTGCCAGCAGCTTGACCGGACGCAACAATGAGCAGTTCTTC
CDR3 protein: CASSLTGRNNEQFF

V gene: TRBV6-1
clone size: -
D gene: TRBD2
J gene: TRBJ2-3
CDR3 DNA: TGTGCCAGCAGTGAAAGTGGCGGGAGGGATACGCAGTATTTT
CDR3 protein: CASSESGGRDTQYF

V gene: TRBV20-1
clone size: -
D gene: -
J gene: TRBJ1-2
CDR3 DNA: TGCAGTGCTATTGGGCAGAGCCTCTACACCTTC
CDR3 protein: CSAIGQSLYTF

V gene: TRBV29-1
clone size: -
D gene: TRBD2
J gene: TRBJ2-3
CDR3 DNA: TGCAGCGTTCTATTGCTAGCGGGGGGCACAGATACGCAGTATTTT
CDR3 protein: CSVLLLAGGTDTQYF

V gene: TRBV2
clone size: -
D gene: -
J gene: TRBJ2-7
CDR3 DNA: TGTGCCAGCAGTGTATTGGGGGCTAGGTACGAGCAGTACTTC
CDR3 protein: CASSVLGARYEQYF

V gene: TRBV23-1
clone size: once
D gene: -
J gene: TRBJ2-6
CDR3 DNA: TGCGCCAGCGGGAGCTCTGGGGCCAACGTCCTGACTTTC
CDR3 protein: CASGSSGANVLTF

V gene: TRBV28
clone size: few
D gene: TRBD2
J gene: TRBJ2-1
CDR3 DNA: TGTGCCAGCAGTCTAGCGGGAGTGGTCTACAATGAGCAGTTCTTC
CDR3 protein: CASSLAGVVYNEQFF

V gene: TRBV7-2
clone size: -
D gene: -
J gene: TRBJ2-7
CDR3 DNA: TGTGCCAGCAGCTTAAGGCTTAGCTCCGAGCAGTACTTC
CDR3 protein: CASSLRLSSEQYF

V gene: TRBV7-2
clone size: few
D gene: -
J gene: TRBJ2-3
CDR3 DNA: TGTGCCAGCATCTCTTCTCCTACCCTAGTGGATACGCAGTATTTT
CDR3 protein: CASISSPTLVDTQYF

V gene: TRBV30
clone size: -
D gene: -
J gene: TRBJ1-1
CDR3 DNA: TGTGCCTGGATCGGGCAGGGAGGCACTGAAGCTTTCTTT
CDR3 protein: CAWIGQGGTEAFF

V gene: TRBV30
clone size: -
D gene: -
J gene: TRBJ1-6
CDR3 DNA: TGTGCCTGGAGTGTAGAAGGGAAGGCTTCACCCCTCCACTTT
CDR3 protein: CAWSVEGKASPLHF

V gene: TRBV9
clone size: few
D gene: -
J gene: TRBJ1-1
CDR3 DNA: TGTGCCAGCAGCGTAGTTCAAGGTGAAGCTTTCTTT
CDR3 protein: CASSVVQGEAFF

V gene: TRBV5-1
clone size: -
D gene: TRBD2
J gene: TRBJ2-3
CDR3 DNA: TGCGCCAGCAGCTTGGTGCCTAGCGGGGGCACAGATACGCAGTATTTT
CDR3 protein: CASSLVPSGGTDTQYF

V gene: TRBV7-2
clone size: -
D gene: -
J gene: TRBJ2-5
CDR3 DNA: TGTGCCAGCAGCGCCCCGCCGGGACGTGCGCAAGAGACCCAGTACTTC
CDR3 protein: CASSAPPGRAQETQYF

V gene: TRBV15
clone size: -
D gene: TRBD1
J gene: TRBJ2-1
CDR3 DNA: TGTGCCACTACCCACAGGGGTGAGCAGTTCTTC
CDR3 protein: CATTHRGEQFF

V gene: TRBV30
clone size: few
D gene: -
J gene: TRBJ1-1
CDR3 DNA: TGTGCCTGGAGTGTCCAGGGCGGGAGCACTGAAGCTTTCTTT
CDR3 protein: CAWSVQGGSTEAFF

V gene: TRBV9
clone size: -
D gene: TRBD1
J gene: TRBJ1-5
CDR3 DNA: TGTGCCAGCAGCGAGACAGGGGGGAATCAGCCCCAGCATTTT
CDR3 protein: CASSETGGNQPQHF

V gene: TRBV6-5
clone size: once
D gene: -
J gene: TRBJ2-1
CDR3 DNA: TGTGCCAGCAGTTTTCAAGGGAAAGGGTTCGATGAGCAGTTCTTC
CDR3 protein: CASSFQGKGFDEQFF

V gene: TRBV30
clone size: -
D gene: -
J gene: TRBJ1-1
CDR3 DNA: TGTGCCTGGAGTGTCGGAACCAACACTGAAGCTTTCTTT
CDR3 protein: CAWSVGTNTEAFF

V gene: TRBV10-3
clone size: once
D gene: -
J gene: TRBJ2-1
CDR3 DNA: TGTGCCATCATCGGGCTCCATGAGCAGTTCTTC
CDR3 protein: CAIIGLHEQFF